This TCR beta chain originates from a study of T cell responses to AZD1222 COVID-19 vaccine. The trim removed 3 bases at V and 0 bases at J, leaving 7 bases unmatched. The CDR3 has 18 residues. Germline values: CDR1 KGHSH, CDR2 LQKENI. Assay: immunoSEQ multiplex PCR; the TCRdb copy retains only in-frame clones and omits some. The sample has 150,000 or so clones; roughly nine tenths are singletons. This chain connects TRBV18 to TRBJ2-6, with 8 bases fitting TRBD1. Sequences were derived from peripheral blood, sampled on day 0 of AZD1222 vaccination. The TCR sequence derives from an adult in good health. DNA of the CDR3: TGTGCCAGCTCACCTGCGACAGGGGACCCCTCTGGGGCCAACGTCCTGACTTTC. Translation gives CASSPATGDPSGANVLTF.